The 19 T cell receptor beta chains below all came from one sample that was sequenced in a study of T cell changes during pregnancy in multiple sclerosis. Only in-frame clones appear in the TCRdb table, and some are missing; sequencing was by immunoSEQ multiplex PCR. The repertoire holds around 55,000 clones, with 80% to 90% as singletons. Sequences were derived from CD4+ T cells from peripheral blood mononuclear cells, sampled in the first trimester of pregnancy. Receptors were obtained from a female donor with multiple sclerosis, enrolled in a pregnancy study.

The V gene is TRBV7-2, the J gene TRBJ2-2; 8 bases agree with TRBD2. CDR3 length: 16 residues. The J segment lost 5 bases and the V segment lost 2 bases, leaving 7 bases of the junction unmatched. From germline, CDR1 is SGHTA and CDR2 FQGNSA. The CDR3 DNA follows: TGTGCCAGCAGCTTATACGGGGGGGTGGGGACCGGGGAGCTGTTTTTT. It specifies CASSLYGGVGTGELFF.

This clone was seen once. The V gene is TRBV5-1, the J gene TRBJ1-1; D possibly corresponds to TRBD1 (6 bases). CDR1 is SGHRS and CDR2 is YFSETQ in the germline V gene. Trimming shortened V by 2 bases and J by 2 bases, and 25 bases separated the two germline ends. CDR3 length equals 19 residues. CDR3 in DNA: TGCGCCAGCAGCTTTTCTTGGGCAGGGGCGCGAAAACCTAACACTGAAGCTTTCTTT. Its protein is CASSFSWAGARKPNTEAFF.

The rearrangement links TRBV11-3 to TRBJ2-3; D is possibly TRBD2 (5 bases). Per germline, CDR1 SGHNT and CDR2 YENEEA. This CDR3 region has 19 residues. V gave up 3 bases and J gave up 1 base, with 23 bases separating them. DNA for the CDR3: TGTGCCAGCAGCTTGATGAGCATTCCGGGTAGCGAGGGCACAGATACGCAGTATTTT. This encodes CASSLMSIPGSEGTDTQYF. The full variable domain, its missing parts supplied by reference TRBV11-3 and TRBJ2-3, is EAGVVQSPRYKIIEKKQPVAFWCNPISGHNTLYWYLQNLGQGPELLIRYENEEAVDDSQLPKDRFSAERLKGVDSTLKIQPAELGDSAVYLCASSLMSIPGSEGTDTQYFGPGTRLTVL.

J is TRBJ2-1 and V is TRBV7-2; 10 nucleotides align to TRBD2. Trimming at V came to 2 bases and at J to 1 base, leaving 5 bases not matched to a gene. This CDR3 contains 17 residues. The germline V gene has CDR1 SGHTA and CDR2 FQGNSA. The DNA for the CDR3 is TGTGCCAGCAGCTTATGGGCTAGCGGGGGTTCCTACAATGAGCAGTTCTTC. It is translated as CASSLWASGGSYNEQFF.

This chain connects TRBV7-2 to TRBJ2-7; D is unclear. The V end was cut by 3 bases, the J end by 5 bases, with 14 bases between. Germline loops: CDR1 SGHTA, CDR2 FQGNSA. This CDR3 is built from 14 residues. CDR3 DNA: TGTGCCAGCAGCTTTAGTCATGTGAGCGACGAGCAGTACTTC. The encoded protein is CASSFSHVSDEQYF.

This clone was detected only once. The V gene is TRBV10-3, the J gene TRBJ2-7, with D possibly being TRBD1 (5 bases). The CDR3 runs to 13 residues. With 7 bases removed from V and 0 bases from J, the gap between germline ends came to 10 bases. In germline, CDR1 is ENHRY, CDR2 SYGVKD. CDR3 bases: TGTGCCATCAACCCAGGGTCCTCCTACGAGCAGTACTTC. Its protein is CAINPGSSYEQYF.

This clone appeared once. V is TRBV5-1 and J is TRBJ2-3, with 9 bases identical to TRBD2. Unmatched junction bases numbered 3, after V lost 0 bases and J lost 4 bases. CDR1 and CDR2 (germline): SGHRS, YFSETQ. The CDR3 contains 15 residues. The DNA for the CDR3 is TGCGCCAGCAGCTTGGAACTAGCGGGCGCAGATACGCAGTATTTT. Amino acid sequence: CASSLELAGADTQYF.

The chain combines TRBV21-1 with TRBJ2-3; the D call TRBD2 from the table was never checked on the DNA. TRBV21-1 is a pseudogene segment. The CDR3 has 17 amino acids. CDR3 residues: CASSPRGLGGSTDTQYF. CDR3 DNA: TGTGCCAGCAGCCCCCGAGGACTAGGAGGTAGCACAGATACGCAGTATTTT.

V and J are TRBV7-9 and TRBJ2-5; TRBD2 aligns across 8 bases. This CDR3 has 15 amino acids. The J segment lost 5 bases and the V segment lost 1 base, leaving 6 bases of the junction unmatched. Germline assignment: CDR1 SEHNR and CDR2 FQNEAQ (reference sequence). The CDR3 spells CASSLVSGGRETQYF. CDR3 nucleotide sequence: TGTGCCAGCAGCTTAGTATCGGGGGGGCGGGAGACCCAGTACTTC.

V gene TRBV28 combines with J gene TRBJ2-7; the D gene is possibly TRBD1 (5 bases). The CDR3 has 15 residues. V lost 4 bases and J lost 0, with 13 bases in between. Germline CDR1 is MDHEN and CDR2 is SYDVKM. The CDR3 loop reads CASSSQGAASYEQYF. Written as DNA, the CDR3 is TGTGCCAGCAGTTCCCAAGGGGCAGCCTCCTACGAGCAGTACTTC. Full variable domain (missing parts from reference TRBV28 and TRBJ2-7): DVKVTQSSRYLVKRTGEKVFLECVQDMDHENMFWYRQDPGLGLRLIYFSYDVKMKEKGDIPEGYSVSREKKERFSLILESASTNQTSMYLCASSSQGAASYEQYFGPGTRLTVT.

The V call is TRBV7-9, the J call TRBJ1-1; 8 bases fit TRBD1. Germline lookup yields CDR1 SEHNR and CDR2 FQNEAQ (reference sequence). The junction had 3 bases not matched to a gene; V was cut back by 5 bases and J by 1 base. There are 14 residues in the CDR3. CDR3 protein: CASSRGQGNTEAFF. As DNA, the CDR3 is TGTGCCAGCAGCCGAGGACAGGGGAACACTGAAGCTTTCTTT. The full variable domain, with the rest looked up from reference TRBV7-9 and TRBJ1-1, is DTGVSQNPRHKITKRGQNVTFRCDPISEHNRLYWYRQTLGQGPEFLTYFQNEAQLEKSRLLSDRFSAERPKGSFSTLEIQRTEQGDSAMYLCASSRGQGNTEAFFGQGTRLTVV.

This sequence joins TRBV2 and TRBJ1-5; perhaps TRBD1 as D (6 bases). Trimming pared 6 bases from V and 5 bases from J, leaving 14 bases between. Germline CDR1 SNHLY, CDR2 FYNNEI. This CDR3 contains 14 residues. CDR3 nucleotide sequence: TGTGCCAGCAGCGCATCACAGGGTTATCAGCCCCAGCATTTT. Its translation is CASSASQGYQPQHF.

As regards this clone: Other DNA sequences in this sample translate to the same CDR3. This chain connects TRBV29-1 to TRBJ1-1; 12 bases fit TRBD1. V was pared by 7 bases and J by 0 bases, with 6 bases of the junction left unmatched. The CDR3 extends over 15 amino acids. CDR1 SQVTM and CDR2 ANQGSEA come from the germline V gene. The CDR3 protein is CSGDRGLLMNTEAFF. In DNA form, the CDR3 reads TGCAGCGGGGACAGGGGGCTCTTAATGAACACTGAAGCTTTCTTT.

This chain joins TRBV9 and TRBJ2-1; 7 nucleotides agree with TRBD2. The CDR3 loop spans 15 amino acids. Germline values: CDR1 SGDLS, CDR2 YYNGEE. Trimming removed 1 base from V and 7 bases from J; junction bases left unmatched: 8. The CDR3 sequence: CASSVRGVLSNEQFF. The CDR3 coding sequence is TGTGCCAGCAGCGTACGGGGGGTCCTCTCGAATGAGCAGTTCTTC.

This chain joins TRBV7-6 and TRBJ1-4; D is ambiguous. CDR1 SGHVS and CDR2 FNYEAQ come from the germline V gene. V was clipped by 4 bases and J by 0 bases, with 6 bases between them. The length of the CDR3 is 14 residues. Here the CDR3 DNA reads TGTGCCAGCAGCTACAGTGCAACTAATGAAAAACTGTTTTTT. It is translated as CASSYSATNEKLFF.

J is TRBJ1-6 and V is TRBV7-6; D is possibly TRBD1 (5 bases). Trimming pared 2 bases from V and 6 bases from J, leaving 11 bases between. Germline V CDR1 and CDR2: SGHVS, FNYEAQ. This CDR3 is built from 15 residues. The CDR3 sequence: CASSLLSGGNSPLHF. CDR3 DNA: TGTGCCAGCAGCTTATTGTCCGGGGGTAATTCACCCCTCCACTTT.

The rearrangement joins TRBV10-3 to TRBJ1-1; a weak D match, TRBD1 (5 bases). This CDR3 region has 15 residues. Germline loops: CDR1 ENHRY, CDR2 SYGVKD. Trimming shortened V by 4 bases and J by 4 bases, and 16 bases separated the two germline ends. CDR3 residues: CAISGGGGSVTEAFF. The CDR3, as DNA: TGTGCCATCAGTGGGGGCGGAGGGTCGGTCACTGAAGCTTTCTTT.

J is TRBJ2-5 and V is TRBV28; 8 bases are a match to TRBD2. With V trimmed by 2 bases and J by 5 bases, 13 bases remained unmatched. Germline assignment: CDR1 MDHEN and CDR2 SYDVKM. The CDR3 runs to 17 residues. The chain's CDR3 is CASSLPVAGTFGETQYF. The CDR3 DNA follows: TGTGCCAGCAGTTTACCGGTAGCGGGAACGTTTGGGGAGACCCAGTACTTC.

V gene TRBV6-1 combines with J gene TRBJ2-1; the match to TRBD2 covers 8 bases. There are 12 residues in the CDR3. Germline lookup yields CDR1 MNHNS and CDR2 SASEGT. The ends lost 4 bases at V and 15 bases at J; junction bases unmatched: 8. CDR3 amino acids: CASSVGLAGLFF. CDR3 sequence (DNA): TGTGCCAGCAGTGTTGGTCTAGCGGGTCTGTTCTTC.